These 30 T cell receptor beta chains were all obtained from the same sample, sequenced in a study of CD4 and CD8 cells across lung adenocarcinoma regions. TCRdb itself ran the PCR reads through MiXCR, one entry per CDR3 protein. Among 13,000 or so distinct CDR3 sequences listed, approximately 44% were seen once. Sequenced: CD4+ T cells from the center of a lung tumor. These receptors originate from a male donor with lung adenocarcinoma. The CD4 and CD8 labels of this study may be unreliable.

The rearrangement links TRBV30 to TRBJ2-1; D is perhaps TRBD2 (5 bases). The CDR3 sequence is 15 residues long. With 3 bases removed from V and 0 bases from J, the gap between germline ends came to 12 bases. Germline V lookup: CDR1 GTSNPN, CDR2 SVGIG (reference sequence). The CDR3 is CAWSWGGSSYNEQFF. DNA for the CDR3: TGTGCCTGGAGCTGGGGTGGGAGCTCCTACAATGAGCAGTTCTTC.

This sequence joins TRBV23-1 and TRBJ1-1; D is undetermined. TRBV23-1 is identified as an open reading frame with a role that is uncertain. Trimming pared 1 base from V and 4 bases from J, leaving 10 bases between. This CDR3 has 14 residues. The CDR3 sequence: CASSQYTAGTEAFF. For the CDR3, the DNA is TGCGCCAGCAGTCAATATACAGCGGGCACTGAAGCTTTCTTT.

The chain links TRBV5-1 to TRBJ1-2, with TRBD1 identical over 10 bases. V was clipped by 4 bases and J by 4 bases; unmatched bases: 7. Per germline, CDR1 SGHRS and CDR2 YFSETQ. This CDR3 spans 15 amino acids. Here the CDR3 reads CASSKGQGDSYGYTF. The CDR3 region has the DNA TGCGCCAGCAGCAAAGGACAGGGGGATTCCTATGGCTACACCTTC.

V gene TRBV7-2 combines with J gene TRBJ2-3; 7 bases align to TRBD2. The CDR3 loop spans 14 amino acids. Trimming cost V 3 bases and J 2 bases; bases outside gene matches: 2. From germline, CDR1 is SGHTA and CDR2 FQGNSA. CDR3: CASSFGGSTDTQYF. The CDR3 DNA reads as TGTGCCAGCAGCTTCGGGGGGTCCACAGATACGCAGTATTTT.

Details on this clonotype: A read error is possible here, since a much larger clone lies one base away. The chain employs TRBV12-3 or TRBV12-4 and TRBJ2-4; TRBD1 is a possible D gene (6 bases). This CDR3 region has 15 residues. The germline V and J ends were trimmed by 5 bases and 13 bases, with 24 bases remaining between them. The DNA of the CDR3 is TGTGCCAGCAGTACCGATACAGGGTTTGGCAATGAGCAGTACTTC. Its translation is CASSTDTGFGNEQYF.

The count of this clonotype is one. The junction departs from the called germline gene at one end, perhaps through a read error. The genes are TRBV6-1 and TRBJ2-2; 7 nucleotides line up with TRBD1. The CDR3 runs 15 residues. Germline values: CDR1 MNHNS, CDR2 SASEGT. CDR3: CASRLQAVSTGEQFF. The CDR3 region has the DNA TGTGCCAGCAGACTCCAGGCCGTGAGCACAGGGGAGCAGTTTTTT.

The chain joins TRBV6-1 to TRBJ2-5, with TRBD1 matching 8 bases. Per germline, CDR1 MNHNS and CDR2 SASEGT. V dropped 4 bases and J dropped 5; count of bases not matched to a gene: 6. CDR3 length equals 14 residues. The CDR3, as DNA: TGTGCCAGCAGTGGCCCGGACAGGGTTGAGACCCAGTACTTC. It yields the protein CASSGPDRVETQYF.

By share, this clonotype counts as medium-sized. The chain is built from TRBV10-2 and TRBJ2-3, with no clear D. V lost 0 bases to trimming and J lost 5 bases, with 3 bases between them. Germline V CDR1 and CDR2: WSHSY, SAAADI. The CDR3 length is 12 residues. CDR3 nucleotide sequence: TGCGCCAGCAGTGAGTCGGGAGATACGCAGTATTTT. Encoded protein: CASSESGDTQYF.

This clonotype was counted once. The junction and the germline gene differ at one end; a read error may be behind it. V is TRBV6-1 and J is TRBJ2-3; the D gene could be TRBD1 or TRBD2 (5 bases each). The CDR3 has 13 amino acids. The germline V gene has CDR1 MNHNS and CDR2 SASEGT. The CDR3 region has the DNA TGTGCCAGCAGGGCTGGGACCAGCGATACGCAGTATTTC. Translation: CASRAGTSDTQYF.

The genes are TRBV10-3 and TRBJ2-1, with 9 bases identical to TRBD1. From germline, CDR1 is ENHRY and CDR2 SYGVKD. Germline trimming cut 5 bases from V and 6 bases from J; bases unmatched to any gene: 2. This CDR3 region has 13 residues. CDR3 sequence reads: CAISTGGRNEQFF. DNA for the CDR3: TGTGCCATCAGTACAGGGGGCCGCAATGAGCAGTTCTTC.

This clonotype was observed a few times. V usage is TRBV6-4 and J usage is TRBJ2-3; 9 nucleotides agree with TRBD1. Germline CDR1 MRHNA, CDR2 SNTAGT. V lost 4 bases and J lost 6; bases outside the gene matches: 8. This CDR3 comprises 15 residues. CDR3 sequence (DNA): TGTGCCAGCAGTGCCACAGGGGGCGCGTCCGATACGCAGTATTTT. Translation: CASSATGGASDTQYF.

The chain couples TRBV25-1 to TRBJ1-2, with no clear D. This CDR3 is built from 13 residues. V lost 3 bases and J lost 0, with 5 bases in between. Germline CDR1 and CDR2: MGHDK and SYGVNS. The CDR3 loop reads CASSDTANYGYTF. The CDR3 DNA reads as TGTGCCAGCAGTGATACAGCTAACTATGGCTACACCTTC.

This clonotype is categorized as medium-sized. CDR3 sequence reads: CASSEGTSGSNEQFF. The CDR3 DNA sequence: TGTGCCAGCAGTGAAGGGACTAGCGGGAGCAATGAGCAGTTCTTC. The V and J genes are TRBV6-1 and TRBJ2-1, with 13 bases identical to TRBD2. The CDR3 sequence is 15 residues long. With 1 base clipped from V and 6 bases from J, the junction kept 0 bases outside the gene matches. Germline V gene lookup returns CDR1 MNHNS and CDR2 SASEGT.

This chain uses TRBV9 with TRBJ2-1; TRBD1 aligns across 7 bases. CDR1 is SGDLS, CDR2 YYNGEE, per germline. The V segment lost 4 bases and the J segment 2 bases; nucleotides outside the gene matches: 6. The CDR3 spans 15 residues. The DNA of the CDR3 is TGTGCCAGCAGCTCGACAGGGTTGCCCTACAATGAGCAGTTCTTC. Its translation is CASSSTGLPYNEQFF.

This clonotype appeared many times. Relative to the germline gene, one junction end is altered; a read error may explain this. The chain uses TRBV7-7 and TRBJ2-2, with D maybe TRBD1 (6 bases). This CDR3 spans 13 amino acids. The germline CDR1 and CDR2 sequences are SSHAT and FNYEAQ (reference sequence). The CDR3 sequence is CASSKDSYGELFF. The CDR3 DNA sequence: TGTGCTAGCAGCAAGGACAGTTACGGGGAGCTGTTTTTT.

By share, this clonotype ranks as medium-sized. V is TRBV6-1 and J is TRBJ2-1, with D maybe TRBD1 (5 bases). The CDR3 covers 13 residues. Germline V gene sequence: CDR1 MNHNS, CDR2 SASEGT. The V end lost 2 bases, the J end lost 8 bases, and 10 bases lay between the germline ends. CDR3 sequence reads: CASSEQAGHEQFF. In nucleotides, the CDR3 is TGTGCCAGCAGTGAACAGGCAGGGCATGAGCAGTTCTTC.

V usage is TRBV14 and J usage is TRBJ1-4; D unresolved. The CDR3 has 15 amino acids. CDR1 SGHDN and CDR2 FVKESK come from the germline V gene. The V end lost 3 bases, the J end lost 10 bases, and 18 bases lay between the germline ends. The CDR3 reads CASSQADTGSGKLFF. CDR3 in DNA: TGTGCCAGCAGCCAGGCGGATACGGGTAGTGGAAAACTGTTTTTT.

As DNA, the CDR3 is TGTGCCAGCAGTGACTACTACCTTAGTAGCACAGATACGCAGTATTTT. Translated, it gives CASSDYYLSSTDTQYF. The J gene is TRBJ2-3, the V gene TRBV6-1; unclear D gene. Trimming removed 3 bases at V and 0 bases at J, with 13 bases between. The CDR3 extends over 16 amino acids. CDR1 and CDR2 (germline): MNHNS, SASEGT.

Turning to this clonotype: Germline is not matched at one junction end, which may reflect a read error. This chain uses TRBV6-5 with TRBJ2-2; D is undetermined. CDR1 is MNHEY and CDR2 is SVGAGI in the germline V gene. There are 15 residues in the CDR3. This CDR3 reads CASRLQSVIPGELYF. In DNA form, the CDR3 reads TGTGCCAGCAGACTCCAGTCCGTAATTCCCGGTGAGCTGTATTTT.

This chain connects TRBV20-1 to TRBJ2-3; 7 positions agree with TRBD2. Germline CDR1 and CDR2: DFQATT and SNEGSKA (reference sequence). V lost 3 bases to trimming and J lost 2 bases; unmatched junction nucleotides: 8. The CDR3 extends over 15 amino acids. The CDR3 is CSASQAGANTDTQYF. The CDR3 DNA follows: TGCAGTGCTAGTCAGGCGGGAGCAAACACAGATACGCAGTATTTT.

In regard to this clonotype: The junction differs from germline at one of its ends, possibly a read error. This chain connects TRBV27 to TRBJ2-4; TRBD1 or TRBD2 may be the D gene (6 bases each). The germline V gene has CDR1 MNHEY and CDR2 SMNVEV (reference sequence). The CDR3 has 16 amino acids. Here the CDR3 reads CACTGHGGRDKNIQYF. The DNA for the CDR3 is TGTGCCTGCACGGGCCACGGGGGCCGTGACAAAAACATCCAGTACTTC.

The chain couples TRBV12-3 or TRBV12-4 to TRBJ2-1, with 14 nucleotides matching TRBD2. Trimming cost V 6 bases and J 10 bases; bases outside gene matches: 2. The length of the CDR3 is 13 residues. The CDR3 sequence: CASRGLAGDEQFF. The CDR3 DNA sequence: TGTGCCAGCAGGGGACTAGCGGGAGACGAGCAGTTCTTC.

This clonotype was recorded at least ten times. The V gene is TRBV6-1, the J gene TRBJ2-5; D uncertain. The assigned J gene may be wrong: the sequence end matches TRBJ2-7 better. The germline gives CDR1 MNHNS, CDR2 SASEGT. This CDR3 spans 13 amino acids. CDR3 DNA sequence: TGTGCCAGCAAACGTCCGGACGGTTACGAGCAGTACTTC. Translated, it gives CASKRPDGYEQYF.

In nucleotides, the CDR3 is TGTGCCAGCAGTGATTTTGGGGGGGGGCAGCGTGCGACCCAGTACTTC. As protein: CASSDFGGGQRATQYF. This rearrangement joins TRBV6-1 to TRBJ2-5, with D tentatively TRBD2 (7 bases). Germline CDR1 MNHNS, CDR2 SASEGT. CDR3 length: 16 amino acids. Trimming shortened V by 3 bases and J by 7 bases, and 21 bases separated the two germline ends.

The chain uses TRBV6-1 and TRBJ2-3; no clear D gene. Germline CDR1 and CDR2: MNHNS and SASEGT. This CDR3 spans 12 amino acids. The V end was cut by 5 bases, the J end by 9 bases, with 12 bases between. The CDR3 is CASSMEHGTQYF. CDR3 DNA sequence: TGTGCCAGCAGTATGGAGCATGGGACGCAGTATTTT.

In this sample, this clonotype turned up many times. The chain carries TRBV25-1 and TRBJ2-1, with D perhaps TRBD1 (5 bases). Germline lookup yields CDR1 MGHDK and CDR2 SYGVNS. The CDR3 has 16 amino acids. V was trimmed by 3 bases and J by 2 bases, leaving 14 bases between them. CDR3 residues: CASSDDRQLAYNEQFF. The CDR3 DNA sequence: TGTGCCAGCAGTGACGACCGACAGCTAGCCTACAATGAGCAGTTCTTC.

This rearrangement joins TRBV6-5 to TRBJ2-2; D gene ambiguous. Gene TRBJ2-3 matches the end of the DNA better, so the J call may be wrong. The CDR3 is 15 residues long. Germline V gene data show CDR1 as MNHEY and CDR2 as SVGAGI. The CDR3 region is CASRLQSVSPGAQYF. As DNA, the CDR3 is TGTGCCAGCAGACTCCAGTCTGTGAGCCCCGGTGCGCAGTATTTT.

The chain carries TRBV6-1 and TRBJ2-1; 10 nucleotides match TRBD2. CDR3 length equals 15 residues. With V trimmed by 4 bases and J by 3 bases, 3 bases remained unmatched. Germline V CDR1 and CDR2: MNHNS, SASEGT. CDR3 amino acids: CASSGTSGVYNEQFF. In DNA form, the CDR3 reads TGTGCCAGCAGTGGGACTAGCGGAGTCTACAATGAGCAGTTCTTC.

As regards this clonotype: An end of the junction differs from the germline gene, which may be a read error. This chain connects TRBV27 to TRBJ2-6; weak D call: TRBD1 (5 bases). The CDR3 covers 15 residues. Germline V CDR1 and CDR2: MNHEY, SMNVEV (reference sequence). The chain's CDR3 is CASSFGHSGSNVLSF. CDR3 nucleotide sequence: TGTGCCAGCAGTTTCGGACACTCTGGGTCCAACGTGCTGTCTTTC.

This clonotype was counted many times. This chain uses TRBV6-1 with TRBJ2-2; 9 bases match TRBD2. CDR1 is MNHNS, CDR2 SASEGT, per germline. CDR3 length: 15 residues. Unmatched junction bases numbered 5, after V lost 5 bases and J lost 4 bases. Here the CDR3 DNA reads TGTGCCAGCAGTAATGCGGGAGGGGGCACCGGGGAGCTGTTTTTT. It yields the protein CASSNAGGGTGELFF.